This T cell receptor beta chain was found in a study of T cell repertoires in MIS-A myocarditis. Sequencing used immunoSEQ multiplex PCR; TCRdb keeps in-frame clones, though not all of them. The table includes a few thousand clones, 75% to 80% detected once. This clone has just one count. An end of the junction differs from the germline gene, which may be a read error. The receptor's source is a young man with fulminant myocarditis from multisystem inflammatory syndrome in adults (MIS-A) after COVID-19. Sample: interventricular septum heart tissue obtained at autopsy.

The DNA of the CDR3 is TGTGCCAGCAGTTTATTCGGAAGATTAGGGATCTTC. Its translation: CASSLFGRLGIF. The chain carries TRBV28 and TRBJ1-2, with D unclear. The germline V gene has CDR1 MDHEN and CDR2 SYDVKM. This CDR3 is built from 12 residues.